Below are 6 T cell receptor beta chains sequenced from a single sample in a study of cytomegalovirus exposure and HLA in healthy donors. PCR used 60 Vbeta primers and 13 Jbeta primers. This table comes from immunoSEQ multiplex PCR, and its TCRdb copy is limited to in-frame clones, with some not included. Among approximately 170,000 clones listed, 85% were seen once. The sample consisted of PBMCs. Receptors originate from a boy aged 2-15 years in good health and CMV-seronegative.

The genes are TRBV2 and TRBJ1-3; TRBD1 is a possible D gene (5 bases). The V end lost 7 bases, the J end lost 4 bases, and 17 bases lay between the germline ends. From germline, CDR1 is SNHLY and CDR2 FYNNEI. The CDR3 spans 15 residues. The CDR3 DNA is TGTGCCAGCACCGCGACGACAGTATTGGGAAACACCATATATTTT. It codes for CASTATTVLGNTIYF.

This clone has only one observation. This rearrangement joins TRBV2 to TRBJ2-5, with D perhaps matching TRBD1 (6 bases). This CDR3 has 15 amino acids. The V end lost 7 bases, the J end lost 1 base, and 16 bases lay between the germline ends. CDR1 is SNHLY and CDR2 is FYNNEI in the germline V gene. CDR3 protein: CASKVRGWGQETQYF. Written as DNA, the CDR3 is TGTGCCAGCAAGGTCAGGGGCTGGGGCCAAGAGACCCAGTACTTC.

V and J are TRBV27 and TRBJ2-3, with D maybe TRBD1 (5 bases). From germline, CDR1 is MNHEY and CDR2 SMNVEV (reference sequence). CDR3 length: 16 residues. Trimming took off 3 bases at V and 3 bases at J, with 16 bases between the two ends. For the CDR3, the DNA is TGTGCCAGCAGTTTGTTACAGGTGTTGGCAACAGATACGCAGTATTTT. Its translation: CASSLLQVLATDTQYF.

This clone appeared a single time. The V call is TRBV4-1, the J call TRBJ1-2; D is uncertain. There are 13 residues in the CDR3. CDR1 is MGHRA, CDR2 YSYEKL, per germline. Trimming took off 7 bases at V and 4 bases at J, with 13 bases between the two ends. DNA for the CDR3: TGCGCCAGCACCCCGATGCCGGGCTATGGCTACACCTTC. This gives the protein CASTPMPGYGYTF.

This clone was counted between two and nine times. The gene calls are TRBV27 and TRBJ1-2; D gene ambiguous. CDR1 MNHEY and CDR2 SMNVEV come from the germline V gene (reference sequence). The CDR3 is 16 amino acids. V was trimmed by 2 bases and J by 3 bases, leaving 16 bases between them. In DNA form, the CDR3 reads TGTGCCAGCAGTTTACGTAGGAGAGGCTTATACTATGGCTACACCTTC. Its protein product is CASSLRRRGLYYGYTF.

This clone was detected once. The genes are TRBV28 and TRBJ1-4, with a possible D match to TRBD1 (5 bases). Trimming stripped 6 bases from V and 6 bases from J, with 14 bases between. The CDR3 consists of 14 residues. CDR1 and CDR2 (germline): MDHEN, SYDVKM. The CDR3 DNA follows: TGTGCCAGCAGGTGGAGTTCGGGGGATGAAAAACTGTTTTTT. This sequence encodes CASRWSSGDEKLFF.